This T cell receptor beta chain was sequenced for a study of CD8 T cells in ankylosing spondylitis. Study-wide results and limits: Characteristic, it appeared, of ankylosing spondylitis blood was a TCR beta motif of about eight highly homologous variants. Disease-linked clones reportedly concentrated significantly in matched ankylosing spondylitis synovial fluid.

This clonotype has only a few counts. Antigen specificity is unknown. TCRdb re-analysed the 5' RACE reads in MiXCR, keeping a single row per CDR3 protein. The sample has 700,000 or so distinct CDR3 sequences, roughly 20% seen once; the top ten hold over 15%. Trimming stripped 3 bases from V and 5 bases from J, with 10 bases between. The length of the CDR3 is 13 residues. The TCR was taken from a male donor with ankylosing spondylitis. The sequenced material came from blood, either unsorted or a sorted T cell fraction (not recorded which). The rearrangement uses TRBV12-3 or TRBV12-4 and TRBJ2-5, with D unresolved. The CDR3: CASSFGVGETQYF. Written as DNA, the CDR3 is TGTGCCAGCAGTTTCGGAGTAGGGGAGACCCAGTACTTC.